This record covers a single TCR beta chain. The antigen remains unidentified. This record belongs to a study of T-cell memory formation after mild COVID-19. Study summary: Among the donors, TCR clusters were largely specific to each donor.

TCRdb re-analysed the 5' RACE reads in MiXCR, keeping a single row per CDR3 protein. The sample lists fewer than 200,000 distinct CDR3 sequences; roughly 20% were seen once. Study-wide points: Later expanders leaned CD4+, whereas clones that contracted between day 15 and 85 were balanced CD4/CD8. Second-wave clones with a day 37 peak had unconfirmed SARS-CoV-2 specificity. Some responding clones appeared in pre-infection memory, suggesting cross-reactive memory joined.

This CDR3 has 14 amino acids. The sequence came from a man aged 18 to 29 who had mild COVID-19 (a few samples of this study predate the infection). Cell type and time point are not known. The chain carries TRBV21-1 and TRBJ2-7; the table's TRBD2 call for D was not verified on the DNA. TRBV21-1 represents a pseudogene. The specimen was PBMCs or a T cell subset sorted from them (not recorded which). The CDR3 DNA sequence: TGTGCCAACGGTCCAGCTAATAGCTCCTACGAGCAGTACGTC. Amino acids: CANGPANSSYEQYV.